This TCR beta chain appears in the sequencing data of a study of blood T cell repertoires in COVID-19. Study context: T cells, B-cell-depleted T cells, or PBMCs supplied cDNA or gDNA.

This clone came up once. Methods used by the authors: Amplification of reference gene primers was used by the study to estimate nucleated cell counts. Assay used: immunoSEQ multiplex PCR; TCRdb lists only in-frame clones, some missing. V and J calls and clone size are copied from that table; D and trimming were computed from the DNA. The repertoire has some 320,000 clones, 80% to 90% of them found once; the top ten carry roughly 5%. The ends lost 6 bases at V and 1 base at J; junction bases unmatched: 8. CDR1 is SGHNT and CDR2 is YYREEE in the germline V gene (reference sequence). CDR3 length: 16 residues. Everyone who took part was roughly 18 to 89 years old, and they came from about two dozen US areas. Cohorts were determined from participant-reported clinical history.

This clonotype originated in a woman aged 25-40 years who had recovered from COVID-19. Source material: PBMCs or T cells enriched from blood (not recorded which). The gene calls are TRBV5-4 and TRBJ2-5; 11 bases match TRBD2. The CDR3 region has the DNA TGTGCCAGCACATCAGGTGGGACTAGCGGCCAAGAGACCCAGTACTTC. Translated: CASTSGGTSGQETQYF.